The 30 T cell receptor beta chains below all came from one sample that was sequenced in a study of cytomegalovirus exposure and HLA in healthy donors. Vbeta (60) and Jbeta (13) primers were used in the PCR. Clones were read by immunoSEQ multiplex PCR, and TCRdb kept only the in-frame ones, dropping some. This table has about 67,000 clones, about 70% appearing once. The specimen sequenced was PBMCs. Receptor source: a woman between 25 and 40 years old in good health and CMV-seronegative.

The chain employs TRBV6-6 and TRBJ2-1; 10 bases line up with TRBD2. The CDR3 is 15 amino acids. The V and J ends lost 3 bases and 10 bases, in that order; junction bases with no gene match: 9. In germline, CDR1 is MNHNY, CDR2 SVGAGI (reference sequence). As DNA, the CDR3 is TGTGCCAGCAGTTATGGGGCTAGCGGGGGACTAGAGCAGTTCTTC. Its translation: CASSYGASGGLEQFF.

The CDR3 loop reads CASSAPDRGNTQYF. CDR3 in DNA: TGTGCCAGCAGCGCCCCCGACAGGGGGAATACGCAGTATTTT. This chain connects TRBV7-2 to TRBJ2-3; TRBD1 matches 9 bases. CDR3 size: 14 residues. V was pared by 5 bases and J by 7 bases, with 7 bases of the junction left unmatched. CDR1 and CDR2 (germline): SGHTA, FQGNSA.

J is TRBJ1-6 and V is TRBV7-2; D is perhaps TRBD1 (5 bases). The germline CDR1 and CDR2 sequences are SGHTA and FQGNSA. This CDR3 has 15 amino acids. Trimming took off 5 bases at V and 7 bases at J, with 15 bases between the two ends. CDR3 sequence: CASSRGRGENSPLHF. CDR3 nucleotides: TGTGCCAGCAGCCGGGGGAGGGGTGAGAATTCACCCCTCCACTTT.

This clone occurred a few times. At one end the junction does not follow the germline gene, possibly because of a read error. CDR3 region: CASSLGVGAGYTF. CDR3 coding DNA: TGTGCCAGCTCACTGGGAGTGGGGGCTGGCTACACCTTC. The V gene is TRBV5-1, the J gene TRBJ1-2; TRBD1 might be the D (6 bases). CDR1 and CDR2 (germline): SGHRS, YFSETQ. The CDR3 has 13 residues.

The V and J genes are TRBV19 and TRBJ1-5, with TRBD1 identical over 7 bases. The CDR3 length is 13 residues. Germline V gene lookup returns CDR1 LNHDA and CDR2 SQIVND (reference sequence). After removal of 6 bases from V and 10 bases from J, the junction contained 9 bases not matched to a gene. The CDR3 here is CASSRDSLLPQHF. The CDR3, as DNA: TGTGCCAGTAGCCGGGACAGCCTTCTTCCCCAGCATTTT.

This clone was counted a few times. The chain has TRBV10-3 and TRBJ1-2; D not resolved. Germline CDR1 ENHRY, CDR2 SYGVKD. This CDR3 has 14 amino acids. V lost 3 bases, J lost 0 bases, and 8 bases lay in between. The CDR3 loop reads CAISESTANYGYTF. The DNA for the CDR3 is TGTGCCATCAGTGAAAGCACAGCTAACTATGGCTACACCTTC.

This clone is a singleton in its sample. The gene calls are TRBV21-1 and TRBJ2-7; the DNA was not used to check the table's D call, TRBD1. TRBV21-1 is a known pseudogene. This CDR3 has 16 amino acids. CDR3 DNA sequence: TGTGCCATAGTCCGAACCTCCGGGACAGGGTGGTACGAGCAGTACTTC. The encoded protein is CAIVRTSGTGWYEQYF.

The chain is built from TRBV5-6 and TRBJ2-7; possible D gene TRBD2, 5 bases. V lost 3 bases and J 2 bases, leaving 18 bases between the germline ends. The length of the CDR3 is 16 residues. CDR1 is SGHDT, CDR2 YYEEEE, per germline. The CDR3 nucleotides read TGTGCCAGCAGCTCAGCCCTGACGGACTTCCCCTACGAGCAGTACTTC. Its translation is CASSSALTDFPYEQYF.

This clone was picked up one time. This chain connects TRBV21-1 to TRBJ1-2; TRBD1, the table's D call, lacks a check against the DNA. TRBV21-1 is annotated as a pseudogene. The CDR3 spans 19 residues. The CDR3 protein is CASSKPGQGAIRAFYGYTF. In nucleotides, the CDR3 is TGTGCCAGCAGCAAACCGGGACAGGGGGCTATCCGAGCTTTCTATGGCTACACCTTC.

This clone appeared once. This rearrangement joins TRBV7-2 to TRBJ1-2; 7 bases line up with TRBD1. The CDR3 runs 14 residues. Trimming removed 5 bases from V and 4 bases from J; junction bases left unmatched: 7. Germline V gene lookup returns CDR1 SGHTA and CDR2 FQGNSA. The CDR3 nucleotides are TGTGCCAGCAGCCCACAGACAGGGAGCTATGGCTACACCTTC. The encoded protein is CASSPQTGSYGYTF. The full variable domain, rest sourced from reference TRBV7-2 and TRBJ1-2, is GAGVSQSPSNKVTEKGKDVELRCDPISGHTALYWYRQSLGQGLEFLIYFQGNSAPDKSGLPSDRFSAERTGGSVSTLTIQRTQQEDSAVYLCASSPQTGSYGYTFGSGTRLTVV.

The chain couples TRBV7-8 to TRBJ2-7; 11 bases match TRBD1. The CDR3 loop spans 16 amino acids. V gave up 5 bases and J gave up 3 bases; unmatched junction bases: 9. The germline V gene encodes CDR1 SGHVS and CDR2 FQNEAQ. The chain's CDR3 is CASSQGGGTGGYEQYF. Written as DNA, the CDR3 is TGTGCCAGCAGCCAAGGGGGCGGGACAGGGGGCTACGAGCAGTACTTC.

The CDR3 DNA follows: TGTGCCAGCAGCTCTCAGGGGTACGAGCAGTACTTC. Its protein is CASSSQGYEQYF. The V call is TRBV7-2, the J call TRBJ2-7; weak D call: TRBD1 (6 bases). Germline lookup yields CDR1 SGHTA and CDR2 FQGNSA. The V and J ends lost 4 bases and 4 bases respectively, with 8 bases between them. CDR3 length equals 12 residues.

The sample holds one count of this clone. The rearrangement uses TRBV6-5 and TRBJ2-7, with 7 bases matching TRBD1. V dropped 7 bases and J dropped 3; count of bases not matched to a gene: 12. Germline V CDR1 and CDR2: MNHEY, SVGAGI. The CDR3 has 15 residues. As DNA, the CDR3 is TGTGCCAGCACTCCCCGGGACAGCGGAATCTACGAGCAGTACTTC. Protein product: CASTPRDSGIYEQYF.

The chain recombines TRBV11-2 with TRBJ1-2, with 9 bases matching TRBD1. The CDR3 is 15 amino acids. J lost 4 bases, V lost 4 bases, and 7 bases had no gene match. Germline V gene data show CDR1 as SGHAT and CDR2 as FQNNGV. CDR3 DNA sequence: TGTGCCAGCAGCTCCGGGACAGGGCAGGGCTATGGCTACACCTTC. This codes for CASSSGTGQGYGYTF.

The J gene is TRBJ2-7, the V gene TRBV7-2; 8 positions agree with TRBD1. Losses at the gene ends were 3 bases for V and 5 bases for J; bases not matched to a gene: 6. The CDR3 is made up of 14 amino acids. The V gene's germline CDR1 is SGHTA and CDR2 FQGNSA. CDR3 amino acids: CASSLAGGPDEQYF. DNA for the CDR3: TGTGCCAGCAGCTTGGCAGGGGGCCCGGACGAGCAGTACTTC.

The chain combines TRBV5-1 with TRBJ1-4, with 8 nucleotides matching TRBD1. With 3 bases clipped from V and 0 bases from J, the junction kept 7 bases outside the gene matches. Germline loops: CDR1 SGHRS, CDR2 YFSETQ. The CDR3 runs to 17 residues. The CDR3 coding sequence is TGCGCCAGCAGCTCCCCTGGGGGACAGGCAACTAATGAAAAACTGTTTTTT. Protein: CASSSPGGQATNEKLFF. The full variable domain, completed using reference TRBV5-1 and TRBJ1-4, is KAGVTQTPRYLIKTRGQQVTLSCSPISGHRSVSWYQQTPGQGLQFLFEYFSETQRNKGNFPGRFSGRQFSNSRSEMNVSTLELGDSALYLCASSSPGGQATNEKLFFGSGTQLSVL.

This clone was observed once. V usage is TRBV6-5 and J usage is TRBJ2-7; the match to TRBD2 covers 9 bases. Germline V gene data show CDR1 as MNHEY and CDR2 as SVGAGI. The CDR3 sequence is 15 residues long. The V and J ends lost 4 bases and 3 bases, in that order; junction bases with no gene match: 7. CDR3 protein: CASSLGGGVIYEQYF. CDR3 coding DNA: TGTGCCAGCAGTTTGGGCGGGGGGGTTATCTACGAGCAGTACTTC.

This clone came up a few times. The rearrangement uses TRBV4-3 and TRBJ1-1, with D tentatively TRBD1 (6 bases). Per germline, CDR1 LGHNA and CDR2 YSLEER. The V end lost 6 bases, the J end lost 1 base, and 12 bases lay between the germline ends. This CDR3 is 14 amino acids long. The CDR3 here is CASRGTLKNTEAFF. The CDR3 DNA follows: TGCGCCAGCAGGGGGACACTTAAGAACACTGAAGCTTTCTTT.

The chain uses TRBV18 and TRBJ2-7; tentative D call: TRBD2 (5 bases). The germline CDR1 and CDR2 sequences are KGHSH and LQKENI. This CDR3 region has 13 residues. With 3 bases removed from V and 5 bases from J, the gap between germline ends came to 11 bases. The CDR3, as DNA: TGTGCCAGCTCACCTACGAGGGAGAACGAGCAGTACTTC. It encodes CASSPTRENEQYF.

This chain joins TRBV6-7 and TRBJ2-7; D unclear. TRBV6-7 has ORF status, its function being uncertain. The CDR3 contains 15 residues. Trimming pared 9 bases from V and 0 bases from J, leaving 18 bases between. The CDR3 DNA reads as TGTGCCAGACCCTCAAGCCTAGATGCCTCCTACGAGCAGTACTTC. It yields the protein CARPSSLDASYEQYF.

J is TRBJ1-1 and V is TRBV4-3; 9 bases match TRBD1. The V gene end was trimmed by 2 bases and the J gene end by 4 bases; junction bases not matched to a gene: 8. Germline CDR1 is LGHNA and CDR2 is YSLEER. CDR3 length equals 16 residues. In DNA, the CDR3 is TGCGCCAGCAGCCAATCAACGACAGGGGGGAGCACTGAAGCTTTCTTT. Translating it yields CASSQSTTGGSTEAFF.

This chain connects TRBV6-5 to TRBJ1-2; TRBD1 matches 7 bases. The CDR3 has 14 amino acids. The germline CDR1 and CDR2 sequences are MNHEY and SVGAGI. Germline trimming cut 5 bases from V and 5 bases from J; bases unmatched to any gene: 8. CDR3 sequence: CASSRYYRGYGYTF. The CDR3 DNA is TGTGCCAGCAGTCGCTATTACAGGGGATATGGCTACACCTTC.

The chain has TRBV7-2 and TRBJ1-3; D is unresolved. The CDR3 spans 15 residues. CDR1 is SGHTA and CDR2 is FQGNSA in the germline V gene. Trimming took off 3 bases at V and 0 bases at J, with 9 bases between the two ends. The CDR3 sequence is CASSLAFRSGNTIYF. As DNA, the CDR3 is TGTGCCAGCAGCTTGGCATTTCGCTCTGGAAACACCATATATTTT.

In its sample, this clone was seen once. The V call is TRBV7-2, the J call TRBJ2-7; tentatively, D is TRBD1 (5 bases). The germline V gene encodes CDR1 SGHTA and CDR2 FQGNSA. The V gene lost 2 bases and the J gene lost 3 bases, with 11 bases spanning the gap. The CDR3 has 14 amino acids. CDR3 protein: CASSLLGRGYEQYF. The DNA for the CDR3 is TGTGCCAGCAGCTTATTGGGTAGGGGCTACGAGCAGTACTTC. Variable domain in full (rest from reference TRBV7-2 and TRBJ2-7): GAGVSQSPSNKVTEKGKDVELRCDPISGHTALYWYRQSLGQGLEFLIYFQGNSAPDKSGLPSDRFSAERTGGSVSTLTIQRTQQEDSAVYLCASSLLGRGYEQYFGPGTRLTVT.

This chain uses TRBV11-3 with TRBJ2-2; 7 bases line up with TRBD1. V lost 1 base, J lost 2 bases, and 10 bases stayed unmatched. Germline lookup yields CDR1 SGHNT and CDR2 YENEEA. The CDR3 spans 18 residues. The DNA for the CDR3 is TGTGCCAGCAGCTTAGCCCCTTGGGGGACAGCTAACACCGGGGAGCTGTTTTTT. Translation: CASSLAPWGTANTGELFF.

The genes are TRBV18 and TRBJ1-1, with TRBD1 matching over 9 bases. The CDR3 length is 12 residues. In germline, CDR1 is KGHSH, CDR2 LQKENI. The V segment lost 6 bases and the J segment 8 bases; nucleotides outside the gene matches: 4. In nucleotides, the CDR3 is TGTGCCAGCTCCACGGACAGGGGCGAAGCTTTCTTT. Its protein is CASSTDRGEAFF.

V is TRBV6-5 and J is TRBJ1-2, with 7 positions matching TRBD1. The CDR3 spans 14 residues. Germline V CDR1 and CDR2: MNHEY, SVGAGI. The V segment lost 5 bases and the J segment 4 bases; nucleotides outside the gene matches: 7. CDR3 region: CASSRQGDIYGYTF. The CDR3 region has the DNA TGTGCCAGCAGTCGACAGGGAGACATCTATGGCTACACCTTC.

This clone was seen a handful of times. This chain connects TRBV4-1 to TRBJ2-7; TRBD2 matches at 7 bases. Germline V gives CDR1 MGHRA, CDR2 YSYEKL. V lost 2 bases and J lost 3; bases outside the gene matches: 7. The CDR3 extends over 15 amino acids. CDR3 amino acids: CASSQNVGGYYEQYF. CDR3 nucleotides: TGCGCCAGCAGCCAAAACGTCGGGGGGTACTACGAGCAGTACTTC.

V and J are TRBV11-3 and TRBJ2-1; 11 bases match TRBD1. Germline V gene sequence: CDR1 SGHNT, CDR2 YENEEA. This CDR3 is 15 amino acids long. The junction had 1 base not matched to a gene; V was cut back by 3 bases and J by 3 bases. CDR3 residues: CASSLGQGVYNEQFF. DNA for the CDR3: TGTGCCAGCAGCTTGGGACAGGGGGTCTACAATGAGCAGTTCTTC.

The genes are TRBV11-2 and TRBJ1-4; D unclear. The CDR3 loop spans 13 amino acids. Germline CDR1 SGHAT, CDR2 FQNNGV. The V end lost 5 bases, the J end lost 6 bases, and 10 bases lay between the germline ends. The CDR3 bases are TGTGCCAGCAGCCTTATCCGGGATGAAAAACTGTTTTTT. This sequence encodes CASSLIRDEKLFF.